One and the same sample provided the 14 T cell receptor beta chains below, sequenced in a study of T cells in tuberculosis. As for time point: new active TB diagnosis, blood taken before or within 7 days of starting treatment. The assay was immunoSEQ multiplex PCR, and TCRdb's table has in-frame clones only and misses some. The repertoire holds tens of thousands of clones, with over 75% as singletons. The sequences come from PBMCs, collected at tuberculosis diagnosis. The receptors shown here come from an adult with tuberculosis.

CDR3 amino acids: CASSSPGTSGGISTDTQYF. The CDR3 DNA is TGTGCCAGCAGCTCTCCTGGGACTAGCGGAGGGATTAGCACAGATACGCAGTATTTT. The rearrangement uses TRBV7-9 and TRBJ2-3, with 11 bases fitting TRBD2. CDR1 is SEHNR, CDR2 FQNEAQ, per germline (reference sequence). V shed 4 bases, J shed 0 bases, and the junction held 12 bases outside the gene matches. CDR3 size: 19 residues.

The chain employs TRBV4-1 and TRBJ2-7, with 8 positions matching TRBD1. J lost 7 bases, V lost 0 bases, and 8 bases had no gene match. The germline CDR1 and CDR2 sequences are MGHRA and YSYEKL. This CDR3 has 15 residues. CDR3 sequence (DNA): TGCGCCAGCAGCCAAGATCCCGGACAGGGTCGAGAGCAGTACTTC. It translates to CASSQDPGQGREQYF.

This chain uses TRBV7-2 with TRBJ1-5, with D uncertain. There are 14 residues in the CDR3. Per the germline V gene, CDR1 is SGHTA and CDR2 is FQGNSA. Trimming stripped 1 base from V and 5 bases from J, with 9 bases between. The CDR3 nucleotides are TGTGCCAGCAGCTTAGGACAATGGGATCAGCCCCAGCATTTT. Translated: CASSLGQWDQPQHF.

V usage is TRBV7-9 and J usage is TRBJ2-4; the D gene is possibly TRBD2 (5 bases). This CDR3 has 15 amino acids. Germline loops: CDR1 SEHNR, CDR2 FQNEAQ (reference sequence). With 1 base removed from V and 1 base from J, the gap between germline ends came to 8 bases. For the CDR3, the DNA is TGTGCCAGCAGCTTAGATCGGGGTGCCAAAAACATTCAGTACTTC. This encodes CASSLDRGAKNIQYF.

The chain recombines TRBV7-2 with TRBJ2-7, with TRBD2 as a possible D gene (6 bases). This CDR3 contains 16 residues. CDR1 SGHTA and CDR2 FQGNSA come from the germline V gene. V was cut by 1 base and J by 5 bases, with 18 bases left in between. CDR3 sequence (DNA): TGTGCCAGCAGCTTAGAAAGACTAGTCGCTTTCGACGAGCAGTACTTC. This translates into CASSLERLVAFDEQYF.

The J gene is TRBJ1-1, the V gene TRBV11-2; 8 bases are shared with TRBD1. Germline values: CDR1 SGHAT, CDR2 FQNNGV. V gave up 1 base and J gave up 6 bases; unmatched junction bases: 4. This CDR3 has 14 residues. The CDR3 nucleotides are TGTGCCAGCAGCTTAGTCACAGGGGGGTCTGAAGCTTTCTTT. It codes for CASSLVTGGSEAFF.

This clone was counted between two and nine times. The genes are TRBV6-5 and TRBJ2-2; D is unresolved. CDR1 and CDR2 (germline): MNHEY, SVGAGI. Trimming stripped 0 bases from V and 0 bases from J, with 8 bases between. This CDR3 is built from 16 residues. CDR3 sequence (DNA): TGTGCCAGCAGTTACTCCCAGGCGACGAACACCGGGGAGCTGTTTTTT. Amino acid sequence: CASSYSQATNTGELFF.

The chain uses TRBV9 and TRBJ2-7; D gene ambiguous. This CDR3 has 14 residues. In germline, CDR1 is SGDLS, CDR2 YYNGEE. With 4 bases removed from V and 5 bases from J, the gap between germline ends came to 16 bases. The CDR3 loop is CASSREVGKDEQYF. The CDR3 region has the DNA TGTGCCAGCAGCAGAGAGGTGGGTAAAGACGAGCAGTACTTC. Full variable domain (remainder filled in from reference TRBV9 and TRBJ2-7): DSGVTQTPKHLITATGQRVTLRCSPRSGDLSVYWYQQSLDQGLQFLIQYYNGEERAKGNILERFSAQQFPDLHSELNLSSLELGDSALYFCASSREVGKDEQYFGPGTRLTVT.

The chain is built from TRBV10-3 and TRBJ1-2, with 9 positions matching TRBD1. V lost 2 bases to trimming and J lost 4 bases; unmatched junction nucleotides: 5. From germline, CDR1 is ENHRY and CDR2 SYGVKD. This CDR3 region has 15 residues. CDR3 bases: TGTGCCATCAGTGAGCGAGGACAGGGGAGCTATGGCTACACCTTC. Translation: CAISERGQGSYGYTF.

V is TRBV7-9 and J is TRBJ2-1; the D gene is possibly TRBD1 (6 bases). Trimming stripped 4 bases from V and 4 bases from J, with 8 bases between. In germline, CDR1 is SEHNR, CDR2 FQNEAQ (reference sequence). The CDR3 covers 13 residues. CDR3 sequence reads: CASSSGQYNEQFF. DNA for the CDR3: TGTGCCAGCAGCTCCGGACAGTACAATGAGCAGTTCTTC.

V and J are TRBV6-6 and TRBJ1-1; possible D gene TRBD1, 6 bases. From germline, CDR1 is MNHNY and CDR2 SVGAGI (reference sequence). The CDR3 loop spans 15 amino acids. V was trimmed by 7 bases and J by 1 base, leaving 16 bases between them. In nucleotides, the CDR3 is TGTGCCAGCAACCGGACAGCCTCTAAGAACACTGAAGCTTTCTTT. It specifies CASNRTASKNTEAFF.

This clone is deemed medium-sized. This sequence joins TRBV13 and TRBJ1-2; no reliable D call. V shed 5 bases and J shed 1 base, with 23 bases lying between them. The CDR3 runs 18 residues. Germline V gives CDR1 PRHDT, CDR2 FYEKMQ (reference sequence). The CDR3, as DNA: TGTGCCAGCAGCCGCAGTTTTTTAGGGTCCGGGGATAACTATGGCTACACCTTC. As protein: CASSRSFLGSGDNYGYTF.

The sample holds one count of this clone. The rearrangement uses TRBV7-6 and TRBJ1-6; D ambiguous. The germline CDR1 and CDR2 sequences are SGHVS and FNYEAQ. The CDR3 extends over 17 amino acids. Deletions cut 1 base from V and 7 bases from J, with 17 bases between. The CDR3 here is CASSLDWEVRVNSPLHF. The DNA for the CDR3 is TGTGCCAGCAGCTTAGACTGGGAGGTGCGGGTAAATTCACCCCTCCACTTT.

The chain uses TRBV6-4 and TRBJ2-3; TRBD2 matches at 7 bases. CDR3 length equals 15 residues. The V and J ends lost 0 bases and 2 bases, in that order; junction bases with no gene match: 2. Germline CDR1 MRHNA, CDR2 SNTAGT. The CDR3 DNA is TGTGCCAGCAGTGACTCCGCGGGAGACACAGATACGCAGTATTTT. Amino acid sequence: CASSDSAGDTDTQYF.